This TCR beta chain comes out of a study of PD-1 blockade in classical Hodgkin lymphoma. Assay used: immunoSEQ multiplex PCR; TCRdb lists only in-frame clones, some missing. The sample has fewer than 100,000 clones; approximately 88% are singletons. V lost 3 bases and J lost 3, with 16 bases in between. Looked up from germline, CDR1 is SGHRS and CDR2 is YFSETQ. This CDR3 comprises 15 residues. Relapse after autologous stem cell transplantation occurred in every patient, and brentuximab vedotin exposure varied. This clonotype was sampled from a human donor with classical Hodgkin lymphoma. This specimen was peripheral blood mononuclear cells (PBMCs), taken at baseline. V usage is TRBV5-1 and J usage is TRBJ2-7; TRBD1 is a possible D gene (5 bases). CDR3 region: CASSSYQDSLYEQYF. CDR3 in DNA: TGCGCCAGCAGCTCCTACCAAGACAGCCTCTACGAGCAGTACTTC.